This T cell receptor (beta chain) was retrieved from a study of technical replicates of blood from a handful of donors. Generated by immunoSEQ multiplex PCR, the TCRdb table keeps only in-frame clones and is missing some. The sample includes around 80,000 clones, roughly 98% of them seen just once. The CDR3 is 13 amino acids. V was clipped by 4 bases and J by 6 bases; unmatched bases: 3. CDR1 is LNHDA and CDR2 is SQIVND in the germline V gene (reference sequence). Sample: T cells isolated from PBMCs. This TCR was recovered from a human donor in good health. This sequence joins TRBV19 and TRBJ1-5, with 7 bases that match TRBD1. For the CDR3, the DNA is TGTGCCAGTAGTACGACAGGGTCTCAGCCCCAGCATTTT. It translates to CASSTTGSQPQHF.